This T cell receptor (beta chain) was profiled in a study of blood T cell repertoires in COVID-19. Turning to the study itself: Sample material is recorded as cDNA or gDNA derived from T cells, B-cell-depleted T cells, or PBMCs.

The germline CDR1 and CDR2 sequences are MNHEY and SVGAGI. The length of the CDR3 is 13 residues. V gave up 11 bases and J gave up 0 bases, with 13 bases separating them. Participants' reported clinical history set cohort assignment. Clones were sequenced by immunoSEQ multiplex PCR, and TCRdb holds only the in-frame ones, with some missing. The sample yields over 150,000 clones, more than 70% seen once. V and J are TRBV6-5 and TRBJ1-2; D unresolved. Sequenced sample: PBMCs or T cells enriched from blood (not recorded which). This clonotype was sampled from a man aged 40-50 years who had recovered from COVID-19. CDR3 region: CASTLRANYGYTF. The CDR3 region has the DNA TGTGCCTCAACTCTTCGGGCTAACTATGGCTACACCTTC.